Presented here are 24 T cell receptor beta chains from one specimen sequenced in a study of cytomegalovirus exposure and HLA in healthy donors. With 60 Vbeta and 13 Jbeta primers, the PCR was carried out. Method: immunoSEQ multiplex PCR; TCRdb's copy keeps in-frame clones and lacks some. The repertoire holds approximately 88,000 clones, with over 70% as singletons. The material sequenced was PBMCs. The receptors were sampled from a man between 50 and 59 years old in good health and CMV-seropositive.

CDR3 sequence: CASSTQASSYNSPLHF. In DNA, the CDR3 is TGTGCCAGCAGCACACAGGCGAGCTCCTATAATTCACCCCTCCACTTT. The chain has TRBV5-4 and TRBJ1-6; TRBD1 might be the D (5 bases). V lost 4 bases and J lost 0, with 11 bases in between. The germline V gene encodes CDR1 SGHNT and CDR2 YYREEE (reference sequence). The CDR3 is 16 residues long. The full variable domain, with the rest looked up from reference TRBV5-4 and TRBJ1-6, is ETGVTQSPTHLIKTRGQQVTLRCSSQSGHNTVSWYQQALGQGPQFIFQYYREEENGRGNFPPRFSGLQFPNYSSELNVNALELDDSALYLCASSTQASSYNSPLHFGNGTRLTVT.

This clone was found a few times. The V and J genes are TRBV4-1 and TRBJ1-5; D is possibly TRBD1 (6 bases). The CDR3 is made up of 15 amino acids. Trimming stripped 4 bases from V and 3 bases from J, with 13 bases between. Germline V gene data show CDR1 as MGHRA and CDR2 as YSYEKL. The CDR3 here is CASSLGQKTNQPQHF. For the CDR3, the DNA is TGCGCCAGCAGCCTCGGACAGAAAACCAATCAGCCCCAGCATTTT.

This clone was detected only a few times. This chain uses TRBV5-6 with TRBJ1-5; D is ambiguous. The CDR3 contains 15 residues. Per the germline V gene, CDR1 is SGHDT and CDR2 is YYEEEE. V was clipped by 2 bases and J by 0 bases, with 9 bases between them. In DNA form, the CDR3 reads TGTGCCAGCAGCTTCGGCAGGCCTAGCAATCAGCCCCAGCATTTT. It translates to CASSFGRPSNQPQHF.

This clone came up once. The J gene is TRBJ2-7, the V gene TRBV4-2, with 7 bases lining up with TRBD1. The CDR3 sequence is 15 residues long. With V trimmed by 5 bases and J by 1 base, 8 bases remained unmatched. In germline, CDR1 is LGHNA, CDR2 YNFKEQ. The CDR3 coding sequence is TGTGCCAGCAGCGAACCGGACAGGCCATCCTACGAGCAGTACTTC. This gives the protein CASSEPDRPSYEQYF.

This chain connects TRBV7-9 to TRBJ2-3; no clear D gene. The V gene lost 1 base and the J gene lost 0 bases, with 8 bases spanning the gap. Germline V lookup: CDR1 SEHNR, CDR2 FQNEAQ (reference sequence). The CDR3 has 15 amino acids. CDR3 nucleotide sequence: TGTGCCAGCAGCTTAGGAGACACGAGCACAGATACGCAGTATTTT. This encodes CASSLGDTSTDTQYF.

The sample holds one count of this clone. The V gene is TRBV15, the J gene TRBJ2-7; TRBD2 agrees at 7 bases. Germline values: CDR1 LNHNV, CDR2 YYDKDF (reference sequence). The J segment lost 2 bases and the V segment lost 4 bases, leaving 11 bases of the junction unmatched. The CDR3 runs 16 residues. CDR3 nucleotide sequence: TGTGCCACCAGCACTCCCTCGCGGGGGACCCCCTACGAGCAGTACTTC. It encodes CATSTPSRGTPYEQYF.

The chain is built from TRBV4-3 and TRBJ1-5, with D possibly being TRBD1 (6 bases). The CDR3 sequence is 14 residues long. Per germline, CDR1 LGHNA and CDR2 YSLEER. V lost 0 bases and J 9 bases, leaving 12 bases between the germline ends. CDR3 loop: CASSQDLGGGPQHF. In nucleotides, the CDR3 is TGCGCCAGCAGCCAAGATCTAGGGGGTGGGCCCCAGCATTTT.

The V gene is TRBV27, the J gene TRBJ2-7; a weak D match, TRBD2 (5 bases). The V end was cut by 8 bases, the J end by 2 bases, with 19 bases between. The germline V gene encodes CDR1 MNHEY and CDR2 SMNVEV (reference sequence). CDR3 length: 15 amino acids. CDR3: CASSSEGFGTYEQYF. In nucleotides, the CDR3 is TGTGCCAGCTCTTCCGAGGGCTTCGGGACCTACGAGCAGTACTTC.

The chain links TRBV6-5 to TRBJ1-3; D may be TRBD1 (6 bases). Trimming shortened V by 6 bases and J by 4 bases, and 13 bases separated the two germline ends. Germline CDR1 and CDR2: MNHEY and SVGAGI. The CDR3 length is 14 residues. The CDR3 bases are TGTGCCAGCAGCCCACAGGGTGTCGGAAACACCATATATTTT. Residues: CASSPQGVGNTIYF.

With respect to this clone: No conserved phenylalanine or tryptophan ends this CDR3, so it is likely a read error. The CDR3 is CASSQDEGLAGRPSYEQYL. As DNA, the CDR3 is TGCGCCAGCAGCCAAGACGAGGGACTAGCGGGGCGTCCATCCTACGAGCAGTACCTC. The V and J genes are TRBV4-1 and TRBJ2-7; 13 bases are a match to TRBD2. With V trimmed by 0 bases and J by 1 base, 9 bases remained unmatched. CDR1 MGHRA and CDR2 YSYEKL come from the germline V gene. This CDR3 has 19 residues.

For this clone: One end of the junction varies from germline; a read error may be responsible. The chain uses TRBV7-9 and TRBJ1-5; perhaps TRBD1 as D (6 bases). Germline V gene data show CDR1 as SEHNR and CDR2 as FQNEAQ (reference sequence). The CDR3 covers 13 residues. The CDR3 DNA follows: TGTGCCAGCAGTTTAGGACAGTTTCAGCCCCAGCATTTT. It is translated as CASSLGQFQPQHF.

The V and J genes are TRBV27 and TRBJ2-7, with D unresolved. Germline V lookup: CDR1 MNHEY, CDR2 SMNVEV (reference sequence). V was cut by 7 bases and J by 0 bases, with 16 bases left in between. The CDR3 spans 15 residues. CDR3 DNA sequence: TGTGCCAGCAAATTAGACGGGTTTTACTCCTACGAGCAGTACTTC. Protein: CASKLDGFYSYEQYF.

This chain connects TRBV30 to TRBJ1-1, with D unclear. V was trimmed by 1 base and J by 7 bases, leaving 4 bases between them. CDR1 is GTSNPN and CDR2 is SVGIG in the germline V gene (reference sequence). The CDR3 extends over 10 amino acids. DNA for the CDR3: TGTGCCTGGAGTGGAGGTGAAGCTTTCTTT. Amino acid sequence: CAWSGGEAFF.

The CDR3 protein is CASRPWSKASGEAFF. DNA of the CDR3: TGTGCCAGCAGACCCTGGAGTAAGGCGTCCGGTGAAGCTTTCTTT. V gene TRBV27 combines with J gene TRBJ1-1; the D is unclear. The CDR3 runs to 15 residues. CDR1 and CDR2 (germline): MNHEY, SMNVEV (reference sequence). Trimming pared 6 bases from V and 7 bases from J, leaving 21 bases between.

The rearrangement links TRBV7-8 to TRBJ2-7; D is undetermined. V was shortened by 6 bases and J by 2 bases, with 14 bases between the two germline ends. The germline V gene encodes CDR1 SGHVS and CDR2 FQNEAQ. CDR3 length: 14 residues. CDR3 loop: CASRRTGSTYEQYF. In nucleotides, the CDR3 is TGTGCCAGCAGGAGAACCGGGTCCACCTACGAGCAGTACTTC. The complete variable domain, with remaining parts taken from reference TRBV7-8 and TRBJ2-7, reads GAGVSQSPRYKVAKRGQDVALRCDPISGHVSLFWYQQALGQGPEFLTYFQNEAQLDKSGLPSDRFFAERPEGSVSTLKIQRTQQEDSAVYLCASRRTGSTYEQYFGPGTRLTVT.

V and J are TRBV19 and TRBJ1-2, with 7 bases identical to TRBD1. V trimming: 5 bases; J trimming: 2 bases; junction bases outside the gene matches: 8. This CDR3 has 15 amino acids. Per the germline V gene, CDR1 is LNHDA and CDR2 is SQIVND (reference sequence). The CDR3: CASSPTGGGNYGYTF. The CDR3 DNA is TGTGCCAGTAGTCCAACGGGAGGGGGCAACTATGGCTACACCTTC.

In nucleotides, the CDR3 is TGTGCCAGTAGTGCAGGGGGACTGCTCTCTGGAAACACCATATATTTT. Its translation is CASSAGGLLSGNTIYF. This sequence joins TRBV19 and TRBJ1-3; 7 bases match TRBD1. Per germline, CDR1 LNHDA and CDR2 SQIVND (reference sequence). The CDR3 extends over 16 amino acids. V was pared by 5 bases and J by 0 bases, with 7 bases of the junction left unmatched.

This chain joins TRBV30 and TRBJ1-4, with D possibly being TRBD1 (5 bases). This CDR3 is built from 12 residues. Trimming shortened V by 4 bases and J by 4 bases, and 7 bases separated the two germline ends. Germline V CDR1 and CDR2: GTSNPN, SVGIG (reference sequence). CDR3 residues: CAWTGDNEKLFF. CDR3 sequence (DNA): TGTGCCTGGACGGGGGATAATGAAAAACTGTTTTTT.

In DNA, the CDR3 is TGTGCCAGCAGCGTCACGAATCGATGGGGGACTGGGGCTGACGAGCAGTACTTC. Its translation is CASSVTNRWGTGADEQYF. This chain links TRBV9 with TRBJ2-7, with D possibly being TRBD2 (6 bases). This CDR3 has 18 residues. Trimming cost V 2 bases and J 5 bases, with 26 bases left between them. CDR1 and CDR2 (germline): SGDLS, YYNGEE.

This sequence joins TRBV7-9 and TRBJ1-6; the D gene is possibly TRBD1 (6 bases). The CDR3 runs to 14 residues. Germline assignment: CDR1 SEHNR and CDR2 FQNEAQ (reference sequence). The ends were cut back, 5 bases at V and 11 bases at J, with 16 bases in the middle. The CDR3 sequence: CASSPDLPGAPLHF. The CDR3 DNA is TGTGCCAGCAGCCCCGATTTGCCAGGGGCACCCCTCCACTTT.

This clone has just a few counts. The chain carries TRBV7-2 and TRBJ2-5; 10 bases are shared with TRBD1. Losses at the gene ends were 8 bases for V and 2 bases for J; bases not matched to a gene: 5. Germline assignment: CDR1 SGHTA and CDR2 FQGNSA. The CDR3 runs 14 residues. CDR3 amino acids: CASRRDRGQETQYF. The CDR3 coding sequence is TGTGCCAGCCGCCGGGACAGGGGACAAGAGACCCAGTACTTC.

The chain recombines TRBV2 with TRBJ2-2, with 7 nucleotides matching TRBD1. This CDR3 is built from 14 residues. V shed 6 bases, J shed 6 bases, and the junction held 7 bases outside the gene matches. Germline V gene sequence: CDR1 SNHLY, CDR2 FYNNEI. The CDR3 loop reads CASRDSTGPGELFF. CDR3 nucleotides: TGTGCCAGCAGAGATTCGACAGGGCCCGGGGAGCTGTTTTTT.

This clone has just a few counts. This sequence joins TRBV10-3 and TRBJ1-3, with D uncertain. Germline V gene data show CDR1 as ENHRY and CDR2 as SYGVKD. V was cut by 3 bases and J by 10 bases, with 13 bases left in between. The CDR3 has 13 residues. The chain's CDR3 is CAISDLVPTTIYF. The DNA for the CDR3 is TGTGCCATCAGTGACCTTGTCCCTACTACCATATATTTT.

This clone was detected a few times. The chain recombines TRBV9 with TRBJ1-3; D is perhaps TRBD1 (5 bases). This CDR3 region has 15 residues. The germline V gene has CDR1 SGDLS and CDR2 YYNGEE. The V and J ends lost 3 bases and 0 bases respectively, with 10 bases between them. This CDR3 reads CASSAGGGSGNTIYF. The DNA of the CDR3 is TGTGCCAGCAGCGCCGGCGGGGGCTCTGGAAACACCATATATTTT.